This note documents a single T cell receptor beta chain sequence. Clinicians diagnosed patients from clinical symptoms, serum thyroxine and TRAb, thyroid ultrasound and orbital computed tomography. The data were taken from a study of T cells in Graves' hyperthyroidism and ophthalmopathy. Amplification of TCR beta CDR3 regions used RNA as the template. HTBI primers were used for first-round RT-PCR of the TCR CDR3. TCRdb redid the calling of the multiplex PCR reads with MiXCR, one entry per CDR3 protein. The sample holds roughly 500,000 distinct CDR3 sequences, 35% to 50% seen once. Deletions cut 6 bases from V and 5 bases from J, with 8 bases between. The CDR3 is made up of 12 amino acids. Germline V gives CDR1 ENHRY, CDR2 SYGVKD.

The origin of this receptor is an adult woman with Graves' disease, either hyperthyroidism or ophthalmopathy (not recorded which). Source material: peripheral blood or thyroid tissue (not recorded which). The rearrangement uses TRBV10-3 and TRBJ1-5; D ambiguous. The CDR3: CAIRGVDQPQHF. CDR3 sequence (DNA): TGTGCCATCAGGGGAGTAGATCAGCCCCAGCATTTT.